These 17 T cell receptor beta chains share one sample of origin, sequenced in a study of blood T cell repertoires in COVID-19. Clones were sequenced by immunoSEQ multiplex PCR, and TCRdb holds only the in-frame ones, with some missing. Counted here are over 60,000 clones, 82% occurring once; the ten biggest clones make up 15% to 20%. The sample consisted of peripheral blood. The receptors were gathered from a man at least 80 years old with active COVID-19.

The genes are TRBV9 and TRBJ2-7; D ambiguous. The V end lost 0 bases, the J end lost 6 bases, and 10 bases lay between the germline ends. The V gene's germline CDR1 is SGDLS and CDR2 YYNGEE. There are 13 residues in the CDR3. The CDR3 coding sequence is TGTGCCAGCAGCGTAGAGTCCCTCGGCGAGCAGTACTTC. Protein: CASSVESLGEQYF.

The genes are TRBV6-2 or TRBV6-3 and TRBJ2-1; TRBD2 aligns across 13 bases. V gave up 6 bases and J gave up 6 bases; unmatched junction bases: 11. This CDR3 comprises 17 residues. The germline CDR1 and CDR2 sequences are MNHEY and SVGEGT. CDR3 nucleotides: TGTGCCAGCAGCCTAATCCTACTAGCGGGAGGGTTCAATGAGCAGTTCTTC. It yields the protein CASSLILLAGGFNEQFF.

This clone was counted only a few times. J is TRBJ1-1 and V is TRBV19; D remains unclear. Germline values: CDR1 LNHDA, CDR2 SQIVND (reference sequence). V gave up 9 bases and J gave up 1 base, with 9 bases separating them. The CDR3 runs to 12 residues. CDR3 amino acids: CARTSTNTEAFF. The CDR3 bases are TGTGCCAGAACCTCTACGAACACTGAAGCTTTCTTT.

The CDR3 DNA follows: TGTGCCAGCTCTTCGACCGGGACTAGCCGTAATGAGCAGTTCTTC. This encodes CASSSTGTSRNEQFF. The chain employs TRBV18 and TRBJ2-1, with 9 bases that match TRBD2. Germline V gene lookup returns CDR1 KGHSH and CDR2 LQKENI. The CDR3 runs to 15 residues. The J segment lost 7 bases and the V segment lost 6 bases, leaving 10 bases of the junction unmatched.

CDR3 in amino acids: CASSLFTSRRQGAYEQYF. The CDR3 DNA sequence: TGTGCCAGCAGTTTATTCACGAGTCGGAGACAGGGGGCCTACGAGCAGTACTTC. The chain has TRBV28 and TRBJ2-7; 9 bases map to TRBD1. Germline CDR1 reads MDHEN; CDR2 reads SYDVKM. V was clipped by 1 base and J by 2 bases; unmatched bases: 12. The CDR3 is 18 amino acids.

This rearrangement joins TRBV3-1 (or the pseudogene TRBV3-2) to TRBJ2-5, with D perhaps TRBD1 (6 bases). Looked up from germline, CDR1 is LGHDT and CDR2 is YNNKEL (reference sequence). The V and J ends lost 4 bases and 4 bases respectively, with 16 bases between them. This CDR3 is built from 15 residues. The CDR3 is CASSLQTGHIETQYF. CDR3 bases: TGTGCCAGCAGCCTACAAACGGGACACATAGAGACCCAGTACTTC.

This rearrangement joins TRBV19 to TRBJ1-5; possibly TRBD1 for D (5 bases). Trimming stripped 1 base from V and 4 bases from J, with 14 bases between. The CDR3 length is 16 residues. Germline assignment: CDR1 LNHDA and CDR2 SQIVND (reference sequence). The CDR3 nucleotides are TGTGCCAGTAGTATAGTCGGATCGGGGGTTAATCAGCCCCAGCATTTT. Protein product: CASSIVGSGVNQPQHF.

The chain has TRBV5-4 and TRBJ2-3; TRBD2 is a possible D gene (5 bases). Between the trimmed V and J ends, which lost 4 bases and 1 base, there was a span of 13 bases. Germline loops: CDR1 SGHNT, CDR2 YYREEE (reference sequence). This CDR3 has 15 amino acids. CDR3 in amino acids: CASSQTSSGTDTQYF. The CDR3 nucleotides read TGTGCCAGCAGCCAAACTAGTTCCGGCACAGATACGCAGTATTTT.

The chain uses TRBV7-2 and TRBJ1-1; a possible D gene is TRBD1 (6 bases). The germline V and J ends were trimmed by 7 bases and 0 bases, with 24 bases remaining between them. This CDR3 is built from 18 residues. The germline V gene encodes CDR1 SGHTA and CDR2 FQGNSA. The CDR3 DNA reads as TGTGCCAGCACCCCAATGGTTGGGGGCGGGGGAGTGAACACTGAAGCTTTCTTT. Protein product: CASTPMVGGGGVNTEAFF.

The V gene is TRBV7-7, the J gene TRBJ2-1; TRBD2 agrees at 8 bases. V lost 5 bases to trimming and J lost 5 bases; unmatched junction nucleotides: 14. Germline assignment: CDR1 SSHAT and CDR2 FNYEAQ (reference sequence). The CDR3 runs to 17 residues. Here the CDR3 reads CASSRRGGPSEDNEQFF. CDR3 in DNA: TGTGCCAGCAGCCGACGGGGGGGACCTTCAGAGGACAATGAGCAGTTCTTC.

The CDR3 sequence is CASSLYRANYGYTF. CDR3 bases: TGTGCCAGCAGTTTATACAGGGCGAACTATGGCTACACCTTC. The genes are TRBV28 and TRBJ1-2; TRBD1 is a possible D gene (6 bases). This CDR3 is built from 14 residues. Germline V lookup: CDR1 MDHEN, CDR2 SYDVKM. V gave up 1 base and J gave up 2 bases, with 8 bases separating them.

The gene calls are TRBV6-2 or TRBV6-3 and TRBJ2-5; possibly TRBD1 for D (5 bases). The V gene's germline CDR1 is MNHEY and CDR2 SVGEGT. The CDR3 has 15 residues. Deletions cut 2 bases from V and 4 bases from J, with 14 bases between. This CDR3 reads CASSYQSVGPETQYF. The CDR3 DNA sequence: TGTGCCAGCAGTTACCAGTCGGTGGGGCCAGAGACCCAGTACTTC.

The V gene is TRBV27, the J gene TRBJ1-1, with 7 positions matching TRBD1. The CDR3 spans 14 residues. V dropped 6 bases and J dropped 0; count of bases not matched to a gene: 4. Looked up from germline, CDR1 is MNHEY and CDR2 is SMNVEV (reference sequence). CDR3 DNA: TGTGCCAGCAGGCTACAGGGGATGAACACTGAAGCTTTCTTT. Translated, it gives CASRLQGMNTEAFF.

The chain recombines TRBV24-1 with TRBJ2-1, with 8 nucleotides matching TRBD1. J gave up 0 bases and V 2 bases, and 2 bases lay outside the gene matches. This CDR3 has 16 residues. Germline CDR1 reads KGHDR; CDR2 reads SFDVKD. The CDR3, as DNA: TGTGCCACCAGTGATTCGACAGGGGACTCCTACAATGAGCAGTTCTTC. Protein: CATSDSTGDSYNEQFF.

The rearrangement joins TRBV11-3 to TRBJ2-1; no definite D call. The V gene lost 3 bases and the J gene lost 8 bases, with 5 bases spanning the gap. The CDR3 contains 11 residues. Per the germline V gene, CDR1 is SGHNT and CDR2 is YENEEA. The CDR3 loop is CASSFQDEQFF. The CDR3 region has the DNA TGTGCCAGCAGCTTCCAGGATGAGCAGTTCTTC.

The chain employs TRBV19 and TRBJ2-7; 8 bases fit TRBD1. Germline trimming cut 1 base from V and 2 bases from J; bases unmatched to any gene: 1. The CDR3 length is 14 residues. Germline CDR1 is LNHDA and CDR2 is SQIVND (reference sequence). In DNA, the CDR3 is TGTGCCAGTAGTATAGGGACAGGGACCTACGAGCAGTACTTC. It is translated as CASSIGTGTYEQYF.

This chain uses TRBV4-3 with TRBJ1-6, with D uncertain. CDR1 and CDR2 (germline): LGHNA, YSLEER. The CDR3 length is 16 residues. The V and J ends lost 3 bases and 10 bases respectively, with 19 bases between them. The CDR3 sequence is CASSQSSAGVGSPLHF. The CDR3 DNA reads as TGCGCCAGCAGCCAGAGTTCAGCGGGAGTAGGGTCACCCCTCCACTTT.